This is a list of T cell receptor beta chains from one sample in a study of blood T cell repertoires in COVID-19. Generated by immunoSEQ multiplex PCR, the TCRdb table keeps only in-frame clones and is missing some. The sample has around 150,000 clones, around nine tenths seen once. Source material: peripheral blood. The receptors were sampled from a human donor in a cohort sampled during active COVID-19. CDR3s include the opening cysteine and the closing phenylalanine or tryptophan.

v_gene,j_gene,CDR3aa
TRBV5-1,TRBJ1-1,CASSARGGPNRGMNTEAFF
TRBV18,TRBJ2-1,CASSPGTGGYNEQFF
TRBV28,TRBJ2-5,CASSTVAGEAQETQYF
TRBV7-8,TRBJ2-3,CASSLERADTQYF
TRBV3-1/TRBV3-2,TRBJ2-1,CASSQEGTSGRDEQFF
TRBV5-1,TRBJ2-3,CASSPRSSGTFDTQYF
TRBV9,TRBJ1-1,CARGKEGGEGTYTEAFF
TRBV18,TRBJ1-1,CASRSGGGPLNTEAFF
TRBV28,TRBJ1-1,CASSPSRGNTEAFF
TRBV9,TRBJ1-1,CASSPRGYTEAFF
TRBV11-2,TRBJ2-7,CASSPQWGQSYEQYF
TRBV19,TRBJ2-1,CASSTPRTGNNEQFF
TRBV7-9,TRBJ2-7,CASSLARLADFSYEQYF
TRBV27,TRBJ2-6,CASSYASPNRPGANVLTF
TRBV5-1,TRBJ2-5,CASSSTGTAQETQYF
TRBV19,TRBJ1-1,CASSYPGAENTEAFF
TRBV30,TRBJ2-1,CAWTHGLAGGRQFF
TRBV5-1,TRBJ2-7,CASSGGQEFYEQYF
TRBV4-1,TRBJ1-6,CASSQAPGGRTLRALHF
TRBV19,TRBJ1-2,CASSMRGRGYGYTF
TRBV28,TRBJ1-2,CASSRPSSTAINGYTF
TRBV7-9,TRBJ2-7,CASSLVGTVKDRSSYEQYF
TRBV6-5,TRBJ1-4,CASSYTGQGGEKLFF
TRBV28,TRBJ1-1,CATLEGEAFF
TRBV28,TRBJ1-5,CASSFGGQGAYQPQHF
TRBV27,TRBJ2-7,CASSPGTGPSYEQYF
TRBV28,TRBJ2-5,CASSFSPGLAGKEQETQYF
TRBV7-6,TRBJ2-2,CASSLSRLAATGELFF
TRBV3-1/TRBV3-2,TRBJ2-5,CASSQLWSGTGDVAQETQYF
TRBV5-4,TRBJ1-6,CASSLGGRGTGSSPLHF
TRBV14,TRBJ2-5,CASSQVGGLETQYF
TRBV3-1/TRBV3-2,TRBJ1-2,CASSPQTVYGYTF
TRBV7-8,TRBJ1-4,CASSPYRALGEKLFF
TRBV24-1,TRBJ1-1,CATRSGGPWANTEAFF
TRBV6-5,TRBJ2-7,CASSYGGDEYF
TRBV28,TRBJ1-1,CASSLARGSDEAFF
TRBV6-2/TRBV6-3,TRBJ2-1,CASSYSWGTYNEQFF
TRBV5-1,TRBJ2-2,CASSLGDRGPLGSGELFF
TRBV24-1,TRBJ2-1,CATSGTGDNEQFF
TRBV27,TRBJ1-2,CATTPFTGTGLNGYTF